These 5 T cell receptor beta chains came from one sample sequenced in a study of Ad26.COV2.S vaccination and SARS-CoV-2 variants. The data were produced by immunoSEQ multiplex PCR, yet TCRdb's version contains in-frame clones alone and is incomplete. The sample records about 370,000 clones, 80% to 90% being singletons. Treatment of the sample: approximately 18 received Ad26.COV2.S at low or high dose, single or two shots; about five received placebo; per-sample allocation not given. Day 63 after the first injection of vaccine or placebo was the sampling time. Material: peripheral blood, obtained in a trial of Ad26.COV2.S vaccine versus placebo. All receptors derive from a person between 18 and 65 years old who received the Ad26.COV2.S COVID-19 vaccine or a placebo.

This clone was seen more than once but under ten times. CDR3 region: CASGRWQSSPLHF. The CDR3 nucleotides are TGTGCCAGCGGCAGGTGGCAAAGTTCACCCCTCCACTTT. The genes are TRBV2 and TRBJ1-6; D unresolved. Trimming removed 8 bases from V and 9 bases from J, with 14 bases in between. CDR1 and CDR2 (germline): SNHLY, FYNNEI. This CDR3 has 13 residues.

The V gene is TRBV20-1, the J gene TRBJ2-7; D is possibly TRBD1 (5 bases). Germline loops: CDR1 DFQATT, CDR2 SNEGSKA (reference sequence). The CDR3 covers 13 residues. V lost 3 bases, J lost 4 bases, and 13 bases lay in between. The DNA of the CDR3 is TGCAGTGCTAGTAGTCAGGGAAGATACGAGCAGTACTTC. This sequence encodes CSASSQGRYEQYF.

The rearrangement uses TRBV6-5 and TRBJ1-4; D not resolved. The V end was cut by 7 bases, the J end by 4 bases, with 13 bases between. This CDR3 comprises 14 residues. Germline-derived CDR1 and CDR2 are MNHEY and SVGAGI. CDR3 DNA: TGTGCCAGCACTAACAACGGGGATAATGAAAAACTGTTTTTT. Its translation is CASTNNGDNEKLFF.

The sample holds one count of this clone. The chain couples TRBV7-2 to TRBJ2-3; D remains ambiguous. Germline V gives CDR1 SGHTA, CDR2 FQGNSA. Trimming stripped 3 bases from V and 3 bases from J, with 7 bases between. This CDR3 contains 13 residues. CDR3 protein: CASSFRLTDTQYF. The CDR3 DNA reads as TGTGCCAGCAGCTTCCGTTTGACAGATACGCAGTATTTT.

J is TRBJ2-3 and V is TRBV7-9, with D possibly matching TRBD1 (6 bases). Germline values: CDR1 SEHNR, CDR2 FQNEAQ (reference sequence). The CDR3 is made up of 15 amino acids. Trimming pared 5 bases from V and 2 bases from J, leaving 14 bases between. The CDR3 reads CASSLGASSTDTQYF. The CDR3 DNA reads TGTGCCAGCAGCCTGGGGGCATCATCCACAGATACGCAGTATTTT.